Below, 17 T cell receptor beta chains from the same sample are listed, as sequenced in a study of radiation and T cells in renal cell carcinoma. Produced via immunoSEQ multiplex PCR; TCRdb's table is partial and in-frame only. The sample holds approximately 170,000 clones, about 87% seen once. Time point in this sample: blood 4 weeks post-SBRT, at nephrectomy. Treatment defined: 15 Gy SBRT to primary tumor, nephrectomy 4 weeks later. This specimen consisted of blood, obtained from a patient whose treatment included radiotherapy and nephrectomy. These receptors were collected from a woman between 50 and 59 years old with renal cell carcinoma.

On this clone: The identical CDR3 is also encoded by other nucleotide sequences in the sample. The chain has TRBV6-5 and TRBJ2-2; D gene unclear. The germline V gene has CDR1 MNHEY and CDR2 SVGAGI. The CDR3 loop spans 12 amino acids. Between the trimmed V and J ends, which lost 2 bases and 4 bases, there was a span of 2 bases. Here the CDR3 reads CASSYGTGELFF. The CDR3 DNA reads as TGTGCCAGCAGTTACGGCACCGGGGAGCTGTTTTTT.

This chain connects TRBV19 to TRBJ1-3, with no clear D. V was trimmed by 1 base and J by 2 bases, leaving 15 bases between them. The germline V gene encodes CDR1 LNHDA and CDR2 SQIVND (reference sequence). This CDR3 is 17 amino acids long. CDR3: CASSIVLVRSPGNTIYF. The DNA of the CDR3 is TGTGCCAGTAGTATAGTCCTCGTACGGAGTCCTGGAAACACCATATATTTT.

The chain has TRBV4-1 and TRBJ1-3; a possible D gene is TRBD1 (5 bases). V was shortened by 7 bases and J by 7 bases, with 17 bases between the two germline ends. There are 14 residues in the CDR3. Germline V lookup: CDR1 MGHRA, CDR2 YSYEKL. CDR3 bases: TGCGCCAGCAAATTCGAGGGGCCGGGTAACACCATATATTTT. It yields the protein CASKFEGPGNTIYF.

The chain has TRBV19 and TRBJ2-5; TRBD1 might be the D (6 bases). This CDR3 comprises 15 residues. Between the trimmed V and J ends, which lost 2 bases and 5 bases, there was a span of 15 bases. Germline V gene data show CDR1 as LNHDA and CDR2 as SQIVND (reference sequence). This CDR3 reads CASSIFVEQGETQYF. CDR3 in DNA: TGTGCCAGTAGTATATTCGTGGAACAGGGCGAGACCCAGTACTTC.

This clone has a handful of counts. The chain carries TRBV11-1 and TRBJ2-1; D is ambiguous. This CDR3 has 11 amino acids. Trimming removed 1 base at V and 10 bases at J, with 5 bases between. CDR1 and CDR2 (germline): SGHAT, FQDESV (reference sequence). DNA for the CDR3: TGTGCCAGCAGCTTAGAGTGGGAGCAGTTCTTC. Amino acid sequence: CASSLEWEQFF.

The CDR3 region is CASSVGQGAGYEQYF. For the CDR3, the DNA is TGTGCCAGCAGCGTAGGACAGGGGGCAGGATACGAGCAGTACTTC. This chain connects TRBV9 to TRBJ2-7, with 10 bases aligning to TRBD1. The CDR3 is 15 residues long. Germline V lookup: CDR1 SGDLS, CDR2 YYNGEE. Trimming at V came to 0 bases and at J to 4 bases, leaving 4 bases not matched to a gene.

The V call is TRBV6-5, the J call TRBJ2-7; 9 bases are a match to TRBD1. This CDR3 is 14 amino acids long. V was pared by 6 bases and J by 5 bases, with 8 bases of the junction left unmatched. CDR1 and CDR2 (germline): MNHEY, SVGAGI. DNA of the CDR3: TGTGCCAGCAGCCACAGGGGGCCGCGAGACGAGCAGTACTTC. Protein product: CASSHRGPRDEQYF.

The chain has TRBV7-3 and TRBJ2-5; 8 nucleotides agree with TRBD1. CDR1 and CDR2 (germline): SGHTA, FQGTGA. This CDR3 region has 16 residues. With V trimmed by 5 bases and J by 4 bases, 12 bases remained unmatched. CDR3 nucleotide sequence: TGTGCCAGCAGCCCCACAGGGGGGAAAAGGATAGAGACCCAGTACTTC. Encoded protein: CASSPTGGKRIETQYF.

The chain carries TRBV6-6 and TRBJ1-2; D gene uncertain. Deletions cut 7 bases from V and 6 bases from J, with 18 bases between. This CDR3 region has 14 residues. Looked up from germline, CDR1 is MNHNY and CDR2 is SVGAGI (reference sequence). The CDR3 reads CASTSPVTEDGYTF. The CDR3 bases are TGTGCCAGCACCTCCCCGGTAACCGAAGATGGCTACACCTTC.

CDR3 bases: TGTGCCAGCAGCCGACAGAGGTATACAGAAGCTTTCTTT. It codes for CASSRQRYTEAFF. The gene calls are TRBV7-8 and TRBJ1-1; D may be TRBD1 (5 bases). The germline V and J ends were trimmed by 5 bases and 8 bases, with 15 bases remaining between them. This CDR3 region has 13 residues. Germline CDR1 is SGHVS and CDR2 is FQNEAQ.

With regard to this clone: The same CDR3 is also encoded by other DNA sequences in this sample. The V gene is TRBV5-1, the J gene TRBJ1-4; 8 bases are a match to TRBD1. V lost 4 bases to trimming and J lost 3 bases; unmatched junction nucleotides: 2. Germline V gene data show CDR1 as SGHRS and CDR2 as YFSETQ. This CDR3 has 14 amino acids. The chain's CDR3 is CASSPGQANEKLFF. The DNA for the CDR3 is TGCGCCAGCAGCCCGGGACAGGCTAATGAAAAACTGTTTTTT. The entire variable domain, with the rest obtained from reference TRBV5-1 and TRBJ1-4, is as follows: KAGVTQTPRYLIKTRGQQVTLSCSPISGHRSVSWYQQTPGQGLQFLFEYFSETQRNKGNFPGRFSGRQFSNSRSEMNVSTLELGDSALYLCASSPGQANEKLFFGSGTQLSVL.

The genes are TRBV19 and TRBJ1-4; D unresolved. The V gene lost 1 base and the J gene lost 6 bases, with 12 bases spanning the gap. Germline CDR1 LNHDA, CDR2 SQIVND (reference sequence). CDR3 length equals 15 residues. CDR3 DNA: TGTGCCAGTAGTATAGTCGGGTCCGGAGATGAAAAACTGTTTTTT. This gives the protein CASSIVGSGDEKLFF.

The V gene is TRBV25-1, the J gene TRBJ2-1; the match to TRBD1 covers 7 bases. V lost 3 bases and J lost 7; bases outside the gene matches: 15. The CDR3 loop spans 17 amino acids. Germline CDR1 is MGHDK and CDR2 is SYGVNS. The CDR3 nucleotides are TGTGCCAGCAGTGAGGTCCGTTACCAACAGGGGATGAATGAGCAGTTCTTC. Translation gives CASSEVRYQQGMNEQFF.

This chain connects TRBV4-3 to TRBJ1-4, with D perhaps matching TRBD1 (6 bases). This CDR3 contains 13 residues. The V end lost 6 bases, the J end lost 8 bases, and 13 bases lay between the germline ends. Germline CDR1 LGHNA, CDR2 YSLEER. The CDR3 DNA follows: TGCGCCAGCAGGTCCCTGGGGGCGGAAAAACTGTTTTTT. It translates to CASRSLGAEKLFF.

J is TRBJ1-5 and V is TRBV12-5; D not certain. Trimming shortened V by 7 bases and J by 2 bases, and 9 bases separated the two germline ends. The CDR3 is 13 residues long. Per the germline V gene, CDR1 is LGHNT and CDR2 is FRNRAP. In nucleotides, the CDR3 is TGTGCTAGTGCCAGGAATGGCAATCAGCCCCAGCATTTT. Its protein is CASARNGNQPQHF. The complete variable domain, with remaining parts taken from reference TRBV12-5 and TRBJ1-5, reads DARVTQTPRHKVTEMGQEVTMRCQPILGHNTVFWYRQTMMQGLELLAYFRNRAPLDDSGMPKDRFSAEMPDATLATLKIQPSEPRDSAVYFCASARNGNQPQHFGDGTRLSIL.

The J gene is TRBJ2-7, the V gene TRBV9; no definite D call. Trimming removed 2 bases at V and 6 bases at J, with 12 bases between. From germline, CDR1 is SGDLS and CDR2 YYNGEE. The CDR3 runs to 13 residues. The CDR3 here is CASSVERSSEQYF. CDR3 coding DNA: TGTGCCAGCAGCGTTGAGCGCAGCTCCGAGCAGTACTTC.

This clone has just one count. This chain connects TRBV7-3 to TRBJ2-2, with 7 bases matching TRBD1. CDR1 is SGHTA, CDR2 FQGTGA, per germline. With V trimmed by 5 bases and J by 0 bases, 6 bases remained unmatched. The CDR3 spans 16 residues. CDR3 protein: CASSQRDSTNTGELFF. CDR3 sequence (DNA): TGTGCCAGCAGCCAAAGGGACAGTACGAACACCGGGGAGCTGTTTTTT.